One sample yielded the 4 T cell receptor beta chains listed below, sequenced in a study of T-cell reconstitution after alpha-beta-depleted transplantation in children. Construction of the TCRbeta library involved unique molecular identifiers. TCRdb itself ran the PCR reads through MiXCR, one entry per CDR3 protein. In the table there are 490,000 or so distinct CDR3 sequences, 10% of which are singletons. The specimen was PBMCs, collected before TCRalphabeta/CD19-depleted stem cell transplant. The source of these receptors is a child aged 2-15 years with inherited bone marrow failure, due to receive a stem cell transplant.

This clonotype turned up a few times. The chain employs TRBV27 and TRBJ2-1, with D possibly TRBD2 on 6 matching bases. Trimming stripped 5 bases from V and 6 bases from J, with 11 bases between. Germline lookup yields CDR1 MNHEY and CDR2 SMNVEV (reference sequence). The CDR3 spans 13 residues. The chain's CDR3 is CASSLSSANEQFF. The CDR3 bases are TGTGCCAGCAGTCTGTCTAGCGCCAATGAGCAGTTCTTC.

Many counts were recorded for this clonotype. The chain carries TRBV20-1 and TRBJ2-2, with 7 bases aligning to TRBD2. Looked up from germline, CDR1 is DFQATT and CDR2 is SNEGSKA (reference sequence). The CDR3 consists of 15 residues. V gave up 3 bases and J gave up 4 bases; unmatched junction bases: 8. CDR3 sequence reads: CSARPSGMGTGELFF. CDR3 coding DNA: TGCAGTGCTAGGCCCAGCGGGATGGGCACCGGGGAGCTGTTTTTT.

In its sample, this clonotype was seen many times. This chain connects TRBV6-1 to TRBJ1-2, with TRBD1 identical over 9 bases. With V trimmed by 6 bases and J by 4 bases, 12 bases remained unmatched. The CDR3 is 16 residues long. CDR1 is MNHNS, CDR2 SASEGT, per germline. The CDR3 nucleotides read TGTGCCAGCAGACAACCGGGACAGGGTCCTTTCTATGGCTACACCTTC. Protein sequence: CASRQPGQGPFYGYTF.

This clonotype was recorded at least ten times. The V and J genes are TRBV20-1 and TRBJ1-4; TRBD1 matches at 9 bases. The J segment lost 7 bases and the V segment lost 5 bases, leaving 14 bases of the junction unmatched. The CDR3 is 16 residues long. The germline V gene encodes CDR1 DFQATT and CDR2 SNEGSKA (reference sequence). The CDR3 region has the DNA TGCAGTGCTCCCGGGACAGGGAGTTTCCGAGGTGAAAAACTGTTTTTT. This gives the protein CSAPGTGSFRGEKLFF.